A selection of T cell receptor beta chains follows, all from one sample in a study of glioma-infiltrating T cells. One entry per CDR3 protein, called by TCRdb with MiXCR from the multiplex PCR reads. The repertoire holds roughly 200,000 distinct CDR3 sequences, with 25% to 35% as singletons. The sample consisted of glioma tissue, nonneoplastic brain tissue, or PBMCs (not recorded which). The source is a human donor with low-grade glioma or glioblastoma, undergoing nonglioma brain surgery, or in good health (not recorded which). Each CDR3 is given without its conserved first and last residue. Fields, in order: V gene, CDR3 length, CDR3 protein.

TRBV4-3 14 ASSQDRTGTYNEQF
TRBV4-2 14 ASSQVELFSTDTQY
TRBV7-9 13 ASSLEPRPAGFTY
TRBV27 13 ASSSRTSGSHEQY
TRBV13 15 ASSPPSGVGSYNEQF
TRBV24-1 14 ATSDSRDLRRDTQY
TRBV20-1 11 SPSQGAGETQY
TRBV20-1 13 SVRGGGLGTDTQY
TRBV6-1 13 ASSRGTVSTYEQY
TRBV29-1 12 SVPSGGLQETQY
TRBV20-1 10 SARDEGEVRF
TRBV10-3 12 AISADRYNQPQH
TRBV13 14 ASIHGLRQPTNTIY
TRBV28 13 ASTPGTGAAYEQY
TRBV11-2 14 ASSLGGAGVGETQY
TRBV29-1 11 SVDRCGNNEQF
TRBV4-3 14 ASSQDLIGQVEGYT
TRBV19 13 ASSTDRAANTEAF
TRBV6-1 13 ASSEGTGGPHEQY
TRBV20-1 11 SASVFSNYRYT
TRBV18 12 ASSPPGSQETQY
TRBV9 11 ASSVDGGTEAF
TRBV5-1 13 ASSDSGDMNEKLF
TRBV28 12 ASSPHLETDTQY
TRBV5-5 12 ASSPGGTGDIQY
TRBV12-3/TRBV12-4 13 ASSPLGGNSYEQY
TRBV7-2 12 ASSSGLALNEQF
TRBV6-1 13 ASTGLAGGPGEQF
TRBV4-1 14 ASSFPGTSGSFEQF
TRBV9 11 ASSPRTESPLH
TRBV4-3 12 ASSYAPSDTEAF
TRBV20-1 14 SAFSLAGSILNEQF
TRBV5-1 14 ASSLIAGGSYNEQF
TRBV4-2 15 ASSQEGGTSGFYTQY
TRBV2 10 SSSWAGQTQY
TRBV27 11 ASSFGTGDEQY
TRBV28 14 ASSLQSGPRNTEAF
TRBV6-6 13 ASSYSDTGSDGYT
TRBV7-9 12 ASSDNRGNNEQF
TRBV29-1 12 SVDGLAGSYEQY